The 25 T cell receptor beta chains given below trace back to one sample, sequenced in a study of early T cells in non-severe SARS-CoV-2 infection. TCRdb called the 5' RACE reads again in MiXCR, with one record for every CDR3 protein. The table has about 110,000 distinct CDR3 sequences, roughly an eighth seen once. The specimen sequenced was whole blood. These receptors all come from an adult who was a healthcare worker with PCR-confirmed SARS-CoV-2 infection or an uninfected control (not recorded which).

This clonotype was seen a handful of times. The gene calls are TRBV10-2 and TRBJ2-3; 8 positions agree with TRBD2. The V gene end was trimmed by 5 bases and the J gene end by 4 bases; junction bases not matched to a gene: 8. The CDR3 is 15 residues long. CDR1 and CDR2 from the germline V gene are WSHSY and SAAADI. Written as DNA, the CDR3 is TGCGCCAGCAGTCCTACGGGGGGGCAGGCAGATACGCAGTATTTT. Its protein is CASSPTGGQADTQYF.

This clonotype was counted a few times. This chain uses TRBV6-5 with TRBJ1-3; D is unresolved. Per germline, CDR1 MNHEY and CDR2 SVGAGI. Deletions cut 6 bases from V and 1 base from J, with 16 bases between. This CDR3 comprises 16 residues. The DNA of the CDR3 is TGTGCCAGCAGCCGGGGATTTAGGGCATCTGGAAACACCATATATTTT. It yields the protein CASSRGFRASGNTIYF.

The sample holds a few counts of this clonotype. This chain links TRBV29-1 with TRBJ2-3; possibly TRBD1 for D (6 bases). V lost 1 base and J 4 bases, leaving 12 bases between the germline ends. This CDR3 has 14 amino acids. Germline CDR1 and CDR2: SQVTM and ANQGSEA. The CDR3 protein is CSVEGRGVSDTQYF. In DNA form, the CDR3 reads TGCAGCGTTGAAGGCAGGGGAGTGTCAGATACGCAGTATTTT.

This clonotype was found many times. The CDR3 reads CASSLWSGGDNTQYF. The CDR3 DNA reads TGTGCCAGCAGTTTATGGAGCGGGGGAGATAATACGCAGTATTTT. The genes are TRBV27 and TRBJ2-3; 8 bases fit TRBD2. In germline, CDR1 is MNHEY, CDR2 SMNVEV (reference sequence). The CDR3 consists of 15 residues. Losses at the gene ends were 1 base for V and 7 bases for J; bases not matched to a gene: 7.

The rearrangement uses TRBV29-1 and TRBJ2-3; D is uncertain. Germline V gene data show CDR1 as SQVTM and CDR2 as ANQGSEA. This CDR3 is built from 12 residues. Trimming left V 2 bases short and J 1 base short, with 4 bases between. In DNA, the CDR3 is TGCAGCGTTGAACATGGCACAGATACGCAGTATTTT. Protein sequence: CSVEHGTDTQYF.

The genes are TRBV20-1 and TRBJ2-7; 8 bases map to TRBD1. The CDR3 is 14 amino acids. V shed 5 bases and J 2 bases; nucleotides not matched to a gene: 8. CDR1 is DFQATT, CDR2 SNEGSKA, per germline (reference sequence). DNA for the CDR3: TGCAGTGCTCGAACAGGGGGTCTACCCTACGAGCAGTACTTC. This sequence encodes CSARTGGLPYEQYF.

This clonotype was seen many times. The chain is built from TRBV28 and TRBJ2-3, with D perhaps matching TRBD1 (6 bases). The CDR3 is made up of 12 amino acids. V was clipped by 6 bases and J by 5 bases, with 9 bases between them. Germline CDR1 is MDHEN and CDR2 is SYDVKM. The CDR3 protein is CASSPRGDTQYF. CDR3 DNA sequence: TGTGCCAGCAGCCCCAGGGGAGATACGCAGTATTTT.

This clonotype was detected many times. The gene calls are TRBV11-2 and TRBJ1-2, with D possibly TRBD1 on 6 matching bases. Trimming took 9 bases from V and 8 from J, leaving 22 bases between them. CDR1 is SGHAT and CDR2 is FQNNGV in the germline V gene. The CDR3 contains 14 residues. The CDR3 region has the DNA TGTGCCAGGCCCCGTAGTCCCAGGGGAAGCGGCTACACCTTC. Translation gives CARPRSPRGSGYTF.

The chain couples TRBV12-3 or TRBV12-4 to TRBJ2-4, with D possibly TRBD1 on 7 matching bases. Trimming shortened V by 7 bases and J by 0 bases, and 31 bases separated the two germline ends. This CDR3 region has 21 residues. CDR3 sequence reads: CASNLAWGDRGAPLAKNIQYF. Written as DNA, the CDR3 is TGTGCCAGCAATCTAGCCTGGGGGGACAGAGGAGCCCCGCTAGCCAAAAACATTCAGTACTTC.

This clonotype was detected only a few times. This sequence joins TRBV6-2 or TRBV6-3 and TRBJ2-2; a weak D match, TRBD2 (6 bases). CDR1 is MNHEY and CDR2 is SVGEGT in the germline V gene. Trimming removed 4 bases from V and 4 bases from J, with 13 bases in between. The CDR3 covers 15 residues. The chain's CDR3 is CASSFWRGGTGELFF. CDR3 DNA: TGTGCCAGCAGTTTCTGGCGGGGAGGCACCGGGGAGCTGTTTTTT.

This clonotype has ten or more counts. The rearrangement links TRBV15 to TRBJ1-3; D unclear. The CDR3 length is 14 residues. V lost 0 bases, J lost 0 bases, and 3 bases lay in between. Germline V gives CDR1 LNHNV, CDR2 YYDKDF (reference sequence). The CDR3 DNA is TGTGCCACCAGCAGAGAGTCCTCTGGAAACACCATATATTTT. It specifies CATSRESSGNTIYF.

The genes are TRBV5-6 and TRBJ2-7; 11 nucleotides agree with TRBD1. Germline CDR1 SGHDT, CDR2 YYEEEE. Germline trimming cut 6 bases from V and 3 bases from J; bases unmatched to any gene: 11. The CDR3 runs to 16 residues. The CDR3 spells CASTPGTGGPFYEQYF. Here the CDR3 DNA reads TGTGCCAGCACCCCGGGGACAGGGGGGCCATTCTACGAGCAGTACTTC.

In DNA, the CDR3 is TGTGCCTGGAGCCTCGGTGCTTTCTTT. Protein sequence: CAWSLGAFF. The V gene is TRBV30, the J gene TRBJ1-1; D not resolved. The V gene's germline CDR1 is GTSNPN and CDR2 SVGIG (reference sequence). The V and J ends lost 3 bases and 11 bases respectively, with 7 bases between them. The CDR3 runs to 9 residues.

The chain joins TRBV21-1 to TRBJ2-3; the table calls TRBD1, which could not be checked here. TRBV21-1 is a listed pseudogene. The CDR3 has 15 amino acids. The CDR3 DNA is TGTGCCAGCAGCAACGACAGGCGCTTCACAGATACGCAGTATTTT. Its protein is CASSNDRRFTDTQYF.

This rearrangement joins TRBV3-1 to TRBJ2-3; no definite D call. The CDR3 consists of 15 residues. CDR1 is LGHDT, CDR2 YNNKEL, per germline (reference sequence). V was pared by 3 bases and J by 0 bases, with 10 bases between. The CDR3: CASSHSPTSTDTQYF. The DNA of the CDR3 is TGTGCCAGCAGCCACTCACCAACTAGCACAGATACGCAGTATTTT.

This clonotype was recorded a few times. The V and J genes are TRBV6-1 and TRBJ2-3; D perhaps matches TRBD2 (6 bases). V lost 3 bases and J lost 4, with 14 bases in between. Germline values: CDR1 MNHNS, CDR2 SASEGT. This CDR3 has 15 amino acids. The CDR3 DNA is TGTGCCAGCAGTGAGGGAGGAGCGTGGGCAGATACGCAGTATTTT. Translating gives CASSEGGAWADTQYF.

This clonotype was counted only a few times. The chain employs TRBV20-1 and TRBJ2-1, with no clear D. Germline-derived CDR1 and CDR2 are DFQATT and SNEGSKA (reference sequence). The V gene lost 3 bases and the J gene lost 8 bases, with 17 bases spanning the gap. The CDR3 spans 14 residues. CDR3 sequence: CSARYRGGRHEQFF. The CDR3, as DNA: TGCAGTGCTAGGTACCGTGGCGGAAGACATGAGCAGTTCTTC.

This rearrangement joins TRBV6-5 to TRBJ2-7, with a weak D call TRBD2 (6 bases). Germline CDR1 reads MNHEY; CDR2 reads SVGAGI. The CDR3 covers 15 residues. V lost 5 bases and J lost 5, with 19 bases in between. CDR3 DNA: TGTGCCAGCAGTCTCGGGCGTGGAGGGTTTAACGAGCAGTACTTC. It yields the protein CASSLGRGGFNEQYF.

This clonotype was detected only a few times. V gene TRBV7-8 combines with J gene TRBJ2-5, with D possibly being TRBD2 (6 bases). V was cut by 0 bases and J by 1 base, with 12 bases left in between. Germline CDR1 and CDR2: SGHVS and FQNEAQ. The CDR3 covers 16 residues. The CDR3 sequence: CASSLAGLPIQETQYF. The CDR3 DNA follows: TGTGCCAGCAGCTTAGCAGGACTACCTATCCAAGAGACCCAGTACTTC.

The chain employs TRBV7-2 and TRBJ2-7, with unresolved D. This CDR3 comprises 14 residues. Germline lookup yields CDR1 SGHTA and CDR2 FQGNSA. Trimming stripped 0 bases from V and 5 bases from J, with 11 bases between. CDR3 nucleotide sequence: TGTGCCAGCAGCTTAGCCCTAAACCCTAACGAGCAGTACTTC. Residues: CASSLALNPNEQYF.

This chain joins TRBV25-1 and TRBJ2-5; TRBD1 agrees at 7 bases. Germline V gene lookup returns CDR1 MGHDK and CDR2 SYGVNS. CDR3 length equals 14 residues. V gave up 1 base and J gave up 4 bases; unmatched junction bases: 3. The CDR3 loop is CASSEWTGSETQYF. CDR3 sequence (DNA): TGTGCCAGCAGTGAATGGACAGGATCAGAGACCCAGTACTTC.

Regarding this clonotype: Because the CDR3's place on the DNA is in doubt, the DNA is left out and the CDR3 is given as listed by TCRdb. The CDR3 reads CASSTSGGGYTF. The V and J genes are TRBV12-3 or TRBV12-4 and TRBJ1-2; the table's D call, TRBD1, was not checked against the DNA. A total of 12 residues make up the CDR3, ends included.

V and J are TRBV2 and TRBJ2-6; tentative D call: TRBD1 (6 bases). This CDR3 spans 15 amino acids. Looked up from germline, CDR1 is SNHLY and CDR2 is FYNNEI. V dropped 5 bases and J dropped 2 bases, with 10 bases sitting between them. In nucleotides, the CDR3 is TGTGCCAGCAGTCCTCAGGGGACTGGGGCCAACGTCCTGACTTTC. Protein sequence: CASSPQGTGANVLTF.

The table lists this clonotype with many counts. The chain is built from TRBV28 and TRBJ2-7; TRBD2 aligns across 14 bases. Trimming took 4 bases from V and 2 from J; bases not matched to a gene: 7. Germline loops: CDR1 MDHEN, CDR2 SYDVKM. The CDR3 covers 17 residues. The chain's CDR3 is CASSSSLTSGGAYEQYF. The CDR3 nucleotides read TGTGCCAGCAGTTCCTCCCTGACTAGCGGGGGGGCCTACGAGCAGTACTTC. The full variable domain, completed using reference TRBV28 and TRBJ2-7, is DVKVTQSSRYLVKRTGEKVFLECVQDMDHENMFWYRQDPGLGLRLIYFSYDVKMKEKGDIPEGYSVSREKKERFSLILESASTNQTSMYLCASSSSLTSGGAYEQYFGPGTRLTVT.

This clonotype appeared many times. This chain uses TRBV20-1 with TRBJ1-4, with D perhaps TRBD1 (6 bases). This CDR3 comprises 13 residues. V was cut by 2 bases and J by 8 bases, with 12 bases left in between. Germline loops: CDR1 DFQATT, CDR2 SNEGSKA (reference sequence). DNA of the CDR3: TGCAGTGCTAGACAGGGGTTGCGGGAAAAACTGTTTTTT. Protein: CSARQGLREKLFF.